The present entry profiles one T cell receptor beta chain with its context. The antigen is unknown. The data belong to a study of Ad26.COV2.S vaccination and SARS-CoV-2 variants. Turning to the study itself: Recipients of Ad26.COV2.S got it intramuscularly, once or twice 56 days apart.

The assay was immunoSEQ multiplex PCR, and TCRdb's table has in-frame clones only and misses some. This sample carries around 270,000 clones, 87% of them seen once, and the ten largest clones take less than 3.5%. Noted treatment: roughly 18 received Ad26.COV2.S at low or high dose, single or two shots; several received placebo; per-sample allocation not given. The samples were gathered on day 63 after the first injection of vaccine or placebo. This adult donor, from Boston, was 18-55 years old. The CDR3 length is 11 residues. V shed 3 bases and J shed 5 bases, with 4 bases lying between them. CDR1 and CDR2 (germline): LGHNA, YSLEER. Broader study findings: In TCR breadth and depth analyses, total T cell responses may have been underestimated.

This chain links TRBV4-3 with TRBJ1-1; D is unresolved. Sequences were derived from peripheral blood, sampled in a trial of Ad26.COV2.S vaccine versus placebo. This sequence originates from a person between 18 and 65 years old who received the Ad26.COV2.S COVID-19 vaccine or a placebo. The DNA for the CDR3 is TGCGCCAGCAGCCAGGGTACTGAAGCTTTCTTT. Its protein product is CASSQGTEAFF.